Shown below are 25 T cell receptor beta chains from a single sample sequenced in a study of graft-versus-host responses after intestinal transplantation. Libraries were prepared by immunoSEQ multiplex PCR; TCRdb keeps only in-frame clonotypes and omits some of them. This sample has some 90,000 clones, with roughly 92% found just once. These receptors have no known antigen. This specimen was unstimulated CD8+ T cells sorted from spleen or lymph node cells, taken before transplant. The receptor source for this set is a human donor who was the organ donor for an intestinal transplant.

This sequence joins TRBV4-1 and TRBJ1-1, with D possibly matching TRBD1 (6 bases). The V gene's germline CDR1 is MGHRA and CDR2 YSYEKL. The V gene lost 1 base and the J gene lost 1 base, with 16 bases spanning the gap. This CDR3 is 17 amino acids long. CDR3 DNA sequence: TGCGCCAGCAGCCAAGTTGACCTCTCGGGACAGAACACTGAAGCTTTCTTT. Its translation is CASSQVDLSGQNTEAFF.

V and J are TRBV4-2 and TRBJ1-1, with TRBD1 matching over 8 bases. This CDR3 contains 15 residues. The junction had 0 bases not matched to a gene; V was cut back by 0 bases and J by 0 bases. The germline gives CDR1 LGHNA, CDR2 YNFKEQ. The CDR3 reads CASSQDRGLNTEAFF. In DNA form, the CDR3 reads TGTGCCAGCAGCCAAGACAGGGGGCTGAACACTGAAGCTTTCTTT.

V usage is TRBV27 and J usage is TRBJ1-2; D perhaps matches TRBD1 (6 bases). V was shortened by 2 bases and J by 5 bases, with 12 bases between the two germline ends. This CDR3 comprises 14 residues. Germline V gene sequence: CDR1 MNHEY, CDR2 SMNVEV (reference sequence). Here the CDR3 DNA reads TGTGCCAGCAGTTTAGGGGGAGGGGGATATGGCTACACCTTC. This codes for CASSLGGGGYGYTF.

This chain connects TRBV7-3 to TRBJ2-7, with D maybe TRBD2 (7 bases). CDR1 SGHTA and CDR2 FQGTGA come from the germline V gene. This CDR3 has 13 residues. The V end was cut by 3 bases, the J end by 7 bases, with 13 bases between. CDR3 nucleotides: TGTGCCAGCAGCTTGTACAGGGAGGGAGAGCAGTACTTC. It translates to CASSLYREGEQYF.

The V and J genes are TRBV9 and TRBJ2-1; 11 bases are shared with TRBD2. This CDR3 is built from 14 residues. J lost 6 bases, V lost 5 bases, and 4 bases had no gene match. Per germline, CDR1 SGDLS and CDR2 YYNGEE. Written as DNA, the CDR3 is TGTGCCAGCAGTGCCGGACTAGCGGGCAATGAGCAGTTCTTC. This gives the protein CASSAGLAGNEQFF.

The rearrangement joins TRBV27 to TRBJ1-2, with unresolved D. V was clipped by 8 bases and J by 0 bases, with 13 bases between them. Germline V lookup: CDR1 MNHEY, CDR2 SMNVEV (reference sequence). The CDR3 consists of 14 residues. The CDR3 DNA follows: TGTGCCAGCGCTTCGGGGTTCACTAACTATGGCTACACCTTC. It specifies CASASGFTNYGYTF.

The V and J genes are TRBV4-3 and TRBJ1-6; D unclear. Trimming stripped 0 bases from V and 15 bases from J, with 15 bases between. The CDR3 totals 14 residues. Germline-derived CDR1 and CDR2 are LGHNA and YSLEER. CDR3 region: CASSQEDWAQSLHF. Here the CDR3 DNA reads TGCGCCAGCAGCCAAGAGGATTGGGCTCAAAGCCTCCACTTT.

A single count supports this clone. The CDR3 loop reads CASSQGGGGGKATEAFF. CDR3 nucleotide sequence: TGCGCCAGCAGCCAAGGGGGCGGGGGTGGGAAGGCGACTGAAGCTTTCTTT. This chain joins TRBV4-1 and TRBJ1-1; tentative D call: TRBD1 (5 bases). Trimming cost V 1 base and J 5 bases, with 20 bases left between them. This CDR3 region has 17 residues. The germline V gene encodes CDR1 MGHRA and CDR2 YSYEKL.

The chain links TRBV6-5 to TRBJ2-7, with TRBD2 identical over 10 bases. V lost 8 bases, J lost 4 bases, and 8 bases stayed unmatched. This CDR3 spans 14 amino acids. CDR1 MNHEY and CDR2 SVGAGI come from the germline V gene. The CDR3 loop reads CASASGGARYEQYF. The CDR3 DNA follows: TGTGCCAGCGCCAGCGGGGGGGCGAGGTACGAGCAGTACTTC.

This rearrangement joins TRBV29-1 to TRBJ2-1, with D maybe TRBD1 (6 bases). Germline-derived CDR1 and CDR2 are SQVTM and ANQGSEA. The CDR3 is made up of 13 amino acids. Trimming removed 8 bases from V and 12 bases from J, with 23 bases in between. The CDR3 protein is CSTWGSRGPGQFF. The CDR3 nucleotides are TGCAGCACTTGGGGCAGCAGGGGCCCGGGGCAGTTCTTC.

The chain combines TRBV28 with TRBJ1-5; 7 bases match TRBD1. V shed 7 bases and J 0 bases; nucleotides not matched to a gene: 12. CDR3 length: 17 residues. CDR1 is MDHEN, CDR2 SYDVKM, per germline. The CDR3 DNA follows: TGTGCCAGCACTACACACAGGGGCCCCTATAGCAATCAGCCCCAGCATTTT. It specifies CASTTHRGPYSNQPQHF.

The V and J genes are TRBV14 and TRBJ2-1; D gene uncertain. This CDR3 comprises 11 residues. The ends were cut back, 1 base at V and 9 bases at J, with 4 bases in the middle. CDR1 is SGHDN, CDR2 FVKESK, per germline. The CDR3 DNA follows: TGTGCCAGCAGCCAAGGGAGTGAGCAGTTCTTC. Its protein product is CASSQGSEQFF.

The chain carries TRBV4-2 and TRBJ2-3; D is possibly TRBD2 (5 bases). V lost 3 bases to trimming and J lost 2 bases, with 12 bases between them. Germline CDR1 and CDR2: LGHNA and YNFKEQ. This CDR3 is built from 15 residues. CDR3: CASSQDWPVTDTQYF. The CDR3 DNA reads as TGTGCCAGCAGCCAGGACTGGCCGGTCACAGATACGCAGTATTTT.

The V gene is TRBV19, the J gene TRBJ1-4; D is unclear. CDR1 is LNHDA and CDR2 is SQIVND in the germline V gene (reference sequence). V shed 10 bases and J shed 4 bases, with 10 bases lying between them. The CDR3 has 12 residues. This CDR3 is CATRDGNEKLFF. The CDR3 DNA is TGTGCCACCCGGGATGGTAATGAAAAACTGTTTTTT.

The gene calls are TRBV4-3 and TRBJ2-7, with 11 bases matching TRBD1. Germline V gene sequence: CDR1 LGHNA, CDR2 YSLEER. CDR3 length: 15 residues. Trimming removed 2 bases from V and 4 bases from J; junction bases left unmatched: 4. The CDR3 loop reads CASSQTGTGGYEQYF. CDR3 coding DNA: TGCGCCAGCAGCCAAACCGGGACAGGGGGTTACGAGCAGTACTTC.

This chain connects TRBV19 to TRBJ1-5; D gene unclear. This CDR3 is 14 amino acids long. The germline CDR1 and CDR2 sequences are LNHDA and SQIVND (reference sequence). Trimming left V 7 bases short and J 7 bases short, with 17 bases between. As DNA, the CDR3 is TGTGCCAGTATGTACTTGGCTTCCGGGCAGCCCCAGCATTTT. It is translated as CASMYLASGQPQHF.

The chain carries TRBV7-9 and TRBJ1-5; tentative D call: TRBD1 (5 bases). Germline CDR1 is SEHNR and CDR2 is FQNEAQ (reference sequence). The V end lost 5 bases, the J end lost 0 bases, and 8 bases lay between the germline ends. CDR3 length: 14 residues. CDR3 sequence: CASSAGDSNQPQHF. Written as DNA, the CDR3 is TGTGCCAGCAGCGCGGGGGATAGCAATCAGCCCCAGCATTTT.

The chain couples TRBV30 to TRBJ1-2; TRBD1 matches at 7 bases. Trimming cost V 5 bases and J 4 bases; bases outside gene matches: 7. The CDR3 spans 13 residues. Germline V gives CDR1 GTSNPN, CDR2 SVGIG (reference sequence). CDR3 DNA: TGTGCCTGGGGCGACAGGGTTCCCTATGGCTACACCTTC. Its protein is CAWGDRVPYGYTF. The full variable domain, rest sourced from reference TRBV30 and TRBJ1-2, is SQTIHQWPATLVQPVGSPLSLECTVEGTSNPNLYWYRQAAGRGLQLLFYSVGIGQISSEVPQNLSASRPQDRQFILSSKKLLLSDSGFYLCAWGDRVPYGYTFGSGTRLTVV.

CDR3 nucleotide sequence: TGTGCTAGTGGTTTAGGTGGGGACTGCGGCTCTGGGGCCAACGTCCTGACTTTC. Its protein product is CASGLGGDCGSGANVLTF. The chain is built from TRBV12-5 and TRBJ2-6; D is possibly TRBD2 (6 bases). Trimming stripped 3 bases from V and 0 bases from J, with 15 bases between. Germline assignment: CDR1 LGHNT and CDR2 FRNRAP. The CDR3 totals 18 residues.

This chain joins TRBV19 and TRBJ2-1, with TRBD2 matching over 9 bases. CDR1 is LNHDA and CDR2 is SQIVND in the germline V gene (reference sequence). Losses at the gene ends were 1 base for V and 4 bases for J; bases not matched to a gene: 11. The CDR3 sequence is 18 residues long. DNA of the CDR3: TGTGCCAGTAGTATAGCAGGCGGGGGGGCCGTCCCATACAATGAGCAGTTCTTC. Translation gives CASSIAGGGAVPYNEQFF.

V usage is TRBV9 and J usage is TRBJ2-3; 9 bases line up with TRBD2. Germline values: CDR1 SGDLS, CDR2 YYNGEE. This CDR3 contains 16 residues. Losses at the gene ends were 1 base for V and 5 bases for J; bases not matched to a gene: 8. The CDR3 loop reads CASSVKAGGPGDTQYF. DNA for the CDR3: TGTGCCAGCAGCGTAAAGGCGGGGGGGCCCGGAGATACGCAGTATTTT.

CDR3 loop: CASSVVTGLETDTQYF. The DNA for the CDR3 is TGTGCCAGCAGCGTAGTTACAGGGCTTGAGACAGATACGCAGTATTTT. The gene calls are TRBV9 and TRBJ2-3, with a possible D match to TRBD1 (6 bases). V was pared by 0 bases and J by 3 bases, with 14 bases between. Germline loops: CDR1 SGDLS, CDR2 YYNGEE. CDR3 size: 16 residues.

A few counts support this clone. This chain joins TRBV14 and TRBJ2-6; D may be TRBD1 (6 bases). The V and J ends lost 5 bases and 0 bases respectively, with 14 bases between them. Germline V gene data show CDR1 as SGHDN and CDR2 as FVKESK. CDR3 length: 17 residues. The CDR3 nucleotides are TGTGCCAGCAGCTGGACAGCAGATTCCTCTGGGGCCAACGTCCTGACTTTC. It translates to CASSWTADSSGANVLTF.

The chain employs TRBV7-2 and TRBJ2-5; possibly TRBD1 for D (5 bases). The better agreement between TRBJ2-7 and the DNA end casts doubt on the J call. This CDR3 region has 12 residues. Germline CDR1 SGHTA, CDR2 FQGNSA. The CDR3 reads CASSLQGIEQYF. The CDR3 nucleotides are TGTGCCAGCAGCCTCCAGGGAATCGAGCAGTACTTC.

The chain is built from TRBV5-6 and TRBJ2-5, with TRBD2 matching over 7 bases. TRBJ2-7 explains the end of the DNA better; the J call may be wrong. The CDR3 sequence is 14 residues long. Per the germline V gene, CDR1 is SGHDT and CDR2 is YYEEEE. CDR3 sequence reads: CASSLWGGIDEQYF. The CDR3 nucleotides read TGTGCCAGCAGCTTGTGGGGGGGGATTGACGAGCAGTACTTC.